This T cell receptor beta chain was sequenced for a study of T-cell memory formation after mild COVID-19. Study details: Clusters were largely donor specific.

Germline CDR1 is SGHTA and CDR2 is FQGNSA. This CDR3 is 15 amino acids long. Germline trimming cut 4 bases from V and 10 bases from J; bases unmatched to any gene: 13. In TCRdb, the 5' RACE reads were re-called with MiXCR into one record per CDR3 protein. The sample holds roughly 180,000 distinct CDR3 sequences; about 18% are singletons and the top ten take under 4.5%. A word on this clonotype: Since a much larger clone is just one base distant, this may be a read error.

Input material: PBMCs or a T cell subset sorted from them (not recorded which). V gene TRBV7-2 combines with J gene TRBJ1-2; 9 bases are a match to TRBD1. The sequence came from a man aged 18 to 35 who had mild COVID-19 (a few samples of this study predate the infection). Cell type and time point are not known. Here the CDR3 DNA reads TGTGCCAGCAGCTCGCGGTGGGACAGGGCCCATGACTACACCTTC. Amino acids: CASSSRWDRAHDYTF.